This T cell receptor (beta chain) came from a study of blood T cells in healthy people across ages. A sample-barcoded 5' primer and a J-beta primer mix were used in a second PCR of roughly 6 to 11 cycles. TCRdb called the 5' RACE reads again in MiXCR, with one record for every CDR3 protein. The sample has 1.5 million to 2 million distinct CDR3 sequences; just under 50% are singletons. Study-wide results and caveats: Among long-lived donors, naive CD4+ cells were more numerous and diversity higher than in aged donors.

There are many counts of this clonotype. Its antigen is currently unknown. Sequencing used blood. The origin of this receptor is a woman aged 35 to 49 in good health.

The DNA of the CDR3 is TGTGCCAGCAGTTATGCCCGGAATGAGCAGTTCTTC. Amino acid sequence: CASSYARNEQFF. V is TRBV6-5 and J is TRBJ2-1; unclear D gene. The CDR3 has 12 residues. The V end lost 3 bases, the J end lost 7 bases, and 7 bases lay between the germline ends. The germline V gene encodes CDR1 MNHEY and CDR2 SVGAGI.